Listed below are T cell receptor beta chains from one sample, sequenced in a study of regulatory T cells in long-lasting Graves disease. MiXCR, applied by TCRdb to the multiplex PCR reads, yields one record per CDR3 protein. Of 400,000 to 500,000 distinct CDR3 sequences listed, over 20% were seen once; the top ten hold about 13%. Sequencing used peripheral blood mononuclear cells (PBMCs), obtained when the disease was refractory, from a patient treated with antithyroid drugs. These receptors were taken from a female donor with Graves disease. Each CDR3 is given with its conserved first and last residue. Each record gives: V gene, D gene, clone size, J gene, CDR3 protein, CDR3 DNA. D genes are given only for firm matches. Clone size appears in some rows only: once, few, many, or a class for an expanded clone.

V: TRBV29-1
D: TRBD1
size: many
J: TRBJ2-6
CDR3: CSVYSGGSGANVLTF
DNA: TGCAGCGTCTACTCAGGGGGCTCTGGGGCCAACGTCCTGACTTTC

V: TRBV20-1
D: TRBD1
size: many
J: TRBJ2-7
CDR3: CSARVGGQGAYEQYF
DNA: TGCAGTGCTAGAGTTGGGGGACAGGGCGCCTACGAGCAGTACTTC

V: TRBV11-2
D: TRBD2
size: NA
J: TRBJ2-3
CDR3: CASSHPTSGYTDTQYF
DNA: TGTGCCAGCAGCCACCCGACTAGCGGATACACAGATACGCAGTATTTT

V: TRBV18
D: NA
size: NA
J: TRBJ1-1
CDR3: CASSPNLGHRNTEAFF
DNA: TGTGCCAGCTCACCCAACTTGGGACATCGGAACACTGAAGCTTTCTTT

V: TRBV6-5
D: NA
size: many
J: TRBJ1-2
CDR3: CASSRSGNYGYTF
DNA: TGTGCCAGCAGTCGCTCGGGAAACTATGGCTACACCTTC

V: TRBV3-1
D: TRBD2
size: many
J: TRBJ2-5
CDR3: CASSQIPAGEGETQYF
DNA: TGTGCCAGCAGCCAAATCCCAGCGGGAGAAGGGGAGACCCAGTACTTC

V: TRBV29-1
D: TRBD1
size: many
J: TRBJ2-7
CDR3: CSVEWQGAIHEQYF
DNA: TGCAGCGTTGAATGGCAGGGGGCCATCCACGAGCAGTACTTC

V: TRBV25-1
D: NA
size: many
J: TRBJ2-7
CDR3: CASSEIPGEQYF
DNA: TGTGCCAGCAGTGAAATTCCGGGCGAGCAGTACTTC

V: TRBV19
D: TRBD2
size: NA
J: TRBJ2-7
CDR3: CASSMEREGYEQYF
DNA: TGTGCCAGTAGTATGGAGCGGGAGGGCTACGAGCAGTACTTC

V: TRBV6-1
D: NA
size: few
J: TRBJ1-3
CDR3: CASTTTSSGNTIYF
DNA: TGTGCCAGCACTACTACAAGCTCTGGAAACACCATATATTTT

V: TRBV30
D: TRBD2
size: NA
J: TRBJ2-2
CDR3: CAWSGPRTSVWPGELFF
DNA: TGTGCCTGGAGTGGTCCAAGGACTAGCGTTTGGCCCGGGGAGCTGTTTTTT

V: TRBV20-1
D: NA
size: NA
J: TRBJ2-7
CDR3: CSVNRLAGGGARPPYEQYF
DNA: TGCAGTGTAAACCGTTTGGCTGGCGGCGGGGCTAGGCCCCCCTACGAGCAGTACTTC

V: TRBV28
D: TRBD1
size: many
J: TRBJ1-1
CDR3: CASSHGQGNTEAFF
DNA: TGTGCCAGCAGCCACGGACAGGGGAACACTGAAGCTTTCTTT

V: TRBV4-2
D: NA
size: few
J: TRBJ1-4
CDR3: CASSQEVQATNEKLFF
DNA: TGTGCCAGCAGCCAAGAGGTCCAGGCAACTAATGAAAAACTGTTTTTT

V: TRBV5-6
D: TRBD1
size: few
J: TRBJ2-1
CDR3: CASSLYGQGGDNEQFF
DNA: TGTGCCAGCAGCCTTTACGGACAGGGTGGGGACAATGAGCAGTTCTTC

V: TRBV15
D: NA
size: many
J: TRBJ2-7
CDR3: CATSRDLPSYEQYF
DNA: TGTGCCACCAGCAGAGATCTACCGTCCTACGAGCAGTACTTC

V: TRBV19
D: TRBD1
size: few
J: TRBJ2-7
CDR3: CASSHGQGVHEQYF
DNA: TGTGCCAGTAGTCACGGACAGGGGGTCCACGAGCAGTACTTC

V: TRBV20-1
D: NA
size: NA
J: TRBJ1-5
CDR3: CSARRTEGAPLHF
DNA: TGCAGTGCTAGGAGGACAGAAGGGGCCCCCCTTCATTTT

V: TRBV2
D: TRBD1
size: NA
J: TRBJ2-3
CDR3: CASSRDRGQHTDTQYF
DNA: TGTGCCAGCAGTAGGGACAGGGGGCAACACACAGATACGCAGTATTTT

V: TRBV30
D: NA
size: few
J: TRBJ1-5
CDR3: CAWSVGSHQPQHF
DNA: TGTGCCTGGAGTGTGGGGTCCCATCAGCCCCAGCATTTT

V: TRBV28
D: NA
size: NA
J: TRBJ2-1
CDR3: CASSLLLISYNEQFF
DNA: TGTGCCAGCAGTTTATTACTGATATCCTACAATGAGCAGTTCTTC

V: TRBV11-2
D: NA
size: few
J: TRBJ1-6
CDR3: CASSHIPWDSPLHF
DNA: TGTGCCAGCAGCCACATCCCCTGGGATTCACCCCTCCACTTT

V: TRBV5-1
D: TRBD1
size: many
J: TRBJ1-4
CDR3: CASSNYRGGDEKLFF
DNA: TGCGCCAGCAGCAACTACAGGGGAGGCGATGAAAAACTGTTTTTT

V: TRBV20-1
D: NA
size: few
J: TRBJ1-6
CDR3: CSAQAPNSPLHF
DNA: TGCAGTGCTCAGGCCCCTAATTCACCCCTCCACTTT

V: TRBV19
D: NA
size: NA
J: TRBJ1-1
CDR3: CASSSRGANTEAFF
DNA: TGTGCCAGTAGTTCCCGGGGGGCGAACACTGAAGCTTTCTTT

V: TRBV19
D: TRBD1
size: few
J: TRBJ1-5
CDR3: CASSGTGRLNQPQHF
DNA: TGTGCCAGTAGTGGGACAGGGAGACTCAATCAGCCCCAGCATTTT

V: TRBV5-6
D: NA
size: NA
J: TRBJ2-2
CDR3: CASSSGLTGKLFF
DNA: TGTGCCAGCAGCTCCGGACTCACCGGGAAGCTGTTTTTT

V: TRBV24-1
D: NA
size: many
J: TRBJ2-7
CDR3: CATSDFKAGDSYEQYF
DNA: TGTGCCACCAGTGATTTTAAGGCAGGGGATTCCTACGAGCAGTACTTC

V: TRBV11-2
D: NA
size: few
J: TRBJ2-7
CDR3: CASSLDRSEQYF
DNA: TGTGCCAGCAGCTTAGATCGAAGCGAGCAGTACTTC

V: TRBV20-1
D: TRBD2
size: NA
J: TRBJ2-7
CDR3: CSTSLLPDGLGVGLADSSYEQYF
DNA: TGCAGTACTAGCCTGCTACCAGATGGTCTGGGCGTGGGACTAGCGGACAGCTCCTACGAGCAGTACTTC

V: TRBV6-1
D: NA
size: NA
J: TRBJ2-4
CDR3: CASKGGGNGAKNIQYF
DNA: TGTGCCAGCAAAGGAGGAGGGAATGGCGCCAAAAACATTCAGTACTTC

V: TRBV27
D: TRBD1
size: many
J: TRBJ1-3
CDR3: CASPRDRHSGNTIYF
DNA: TGTGCCAGCCCAAGGGACAGGCACTCTGGAAACACCATATATTTT

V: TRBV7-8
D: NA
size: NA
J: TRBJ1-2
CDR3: CASSLGVIEGYTF
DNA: TGTGCCAGCAGCCTCGGAGTGATCGAGGGCTACACCTTC

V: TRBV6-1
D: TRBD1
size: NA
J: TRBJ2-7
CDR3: CASSFTGTGIYEQYF
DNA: TGTGCCAGCAGCTTTACCGGGACAGGGATTTACGAGCAGTACTTC

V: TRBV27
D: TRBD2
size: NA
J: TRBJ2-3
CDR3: CASSSLAGLSDTQYF
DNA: TGTGCCAGCAGTTCACTAGCGGGACTGTCAGATACGCAGTATTTT

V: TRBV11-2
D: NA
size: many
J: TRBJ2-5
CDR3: CASSLGGFGETQYF
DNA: TGTGCCAGCAGCTTAGGGGGATTTGGGGAGACCCAGTACTTC

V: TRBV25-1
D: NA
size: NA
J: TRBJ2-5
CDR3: CASSDVQETQYF
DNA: TGTGCCAGCAGTGACGTTCAAGAGACCCAGTACTTC

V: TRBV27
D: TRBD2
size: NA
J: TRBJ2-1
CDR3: CASSLVAGVGNEQFF
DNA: TGTGCCAGCAGTTTAGTCGCGGGAGTGGGCAATGAGCAGTTCTTC

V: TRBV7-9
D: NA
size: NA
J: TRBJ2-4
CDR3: CASSLTGGAKNIQYF
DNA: TGTGCCAGCAGCTTAACAGGAGGAGCAAAAAACATTCAGTACTTC

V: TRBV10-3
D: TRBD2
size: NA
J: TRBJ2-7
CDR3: CAIGSAGEDGEQYF
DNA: TGTGCCATCGGTTCAGCGGGAGAGGATGGCGAGCAGTACTTC

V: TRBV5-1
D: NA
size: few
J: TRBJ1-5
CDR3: CASSLAKDSSNQPQHF
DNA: TGCGCCAGCAGCTTGGCCAAGGACAGCAGCAATCAGCCCCAGCATTTT

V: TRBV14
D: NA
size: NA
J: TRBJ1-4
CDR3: CASSRSIRDNEKLFF
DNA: TGTGCCAGCAGCCGTTCCATCAGGGATAATGAAAAACTGTTTTTT

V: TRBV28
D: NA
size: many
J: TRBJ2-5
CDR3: CASSRTGIYAETQYF
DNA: TGTGCCAGCAGTCGTACAGGGATTTACGCAGAGACCCAGTACTTC

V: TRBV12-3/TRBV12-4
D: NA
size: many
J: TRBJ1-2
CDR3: CASSIKNYGYTF
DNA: TGTGCCAGCAGTATTAAAAACTATGGCTACACCTTC

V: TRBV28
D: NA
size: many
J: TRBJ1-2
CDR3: CASSLGASNYGYTF
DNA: TGTGCCAGCAGTTTAGGTGCCTCTAACTATGGCTACACCTTC

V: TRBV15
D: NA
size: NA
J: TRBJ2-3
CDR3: CATSRGAYTDTQYF
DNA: TGTGCCACCAGCAGAGGGGCTTACACAGATACGCAGTATTTT

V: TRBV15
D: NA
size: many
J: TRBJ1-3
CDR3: CATSRDATTGGNTIYF
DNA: TGTGCCACCAGCAGAGACGCAACTACGGGCGGAAACACCATATATTTT

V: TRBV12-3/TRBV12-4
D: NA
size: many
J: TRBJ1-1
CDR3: CASSFYGDTEAFF
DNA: TGTGCCAGCAGTTTTTACGGAGACACTGAAGCTTTCTTT

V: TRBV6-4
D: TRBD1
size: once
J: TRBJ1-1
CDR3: CASKPTGGLGTEAFF
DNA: TGTGCCAGCAAACCGACAGGGGGGTTGGGGACTGAAGCTTTCTTT

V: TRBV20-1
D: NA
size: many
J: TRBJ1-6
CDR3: CSALGATGTISPLHF
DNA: TGCAGTGCTCTTGGCGCGACCGGGACTATTTCACCCCTCCACTTT

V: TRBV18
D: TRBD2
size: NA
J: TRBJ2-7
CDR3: CASSPTLTSDYEQYF
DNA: TGTGCCAGCTCACCAACTTTGACTAGCGACTACGAGCAGTACTTC

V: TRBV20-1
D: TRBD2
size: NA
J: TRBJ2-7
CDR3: CSARVSPPSGIGDEQYF
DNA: TGCAGTGCTAGAGTGAGCCCCCCTAGCGGGATAGGAGACGAGCAGTACTTC